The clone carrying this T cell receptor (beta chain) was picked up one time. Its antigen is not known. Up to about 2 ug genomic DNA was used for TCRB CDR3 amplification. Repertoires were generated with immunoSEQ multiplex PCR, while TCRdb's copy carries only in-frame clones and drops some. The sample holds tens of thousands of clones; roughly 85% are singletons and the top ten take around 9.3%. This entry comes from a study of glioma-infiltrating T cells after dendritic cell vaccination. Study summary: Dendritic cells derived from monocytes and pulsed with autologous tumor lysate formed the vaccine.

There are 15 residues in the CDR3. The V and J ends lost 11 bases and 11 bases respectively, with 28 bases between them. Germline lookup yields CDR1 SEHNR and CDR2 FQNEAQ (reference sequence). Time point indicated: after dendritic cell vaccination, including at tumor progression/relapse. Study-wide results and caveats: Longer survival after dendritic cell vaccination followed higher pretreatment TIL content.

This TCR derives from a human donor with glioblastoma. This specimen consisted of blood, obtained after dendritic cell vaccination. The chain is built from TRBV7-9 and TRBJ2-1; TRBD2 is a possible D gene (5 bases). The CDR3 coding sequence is TGTGCCCCAGTAACTAGTCATAGCCCTGATAGTAAGCAGTTCTTC. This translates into CAPVTSHSPDSKQFF.